The T cell receptor beta chain under discussion was sequenced for a study of shared clonotypes between healthy human individuals. Study results and caveats: Around 5% was the fraction of naive CD4 clonotypes found shared across several donors. It was anticipated that sequencing depth would influence how many clonotypes donors shared.

The germline CDR1 and CDR2 sequences are SNHLY and FYNNEI. Trimming removed 10 bases at V and 4 bases at J, with 13 bases between. The CDR3 covers 12 residues. Cells designated naive CD8 were CD45RO-negative and were positively selected for CCR7, with terminally differentiated effector memory CD45RA+ cells excluded. The repertoire was sequenced with immunoSEQ multiplex PCR; TCRdb's copy has only in-frame clones and lacks some. The sample has about 2.2 million clones, roughly 91% seen once. As for this clone: Its antigen is not identified.

The sequence came from a young man in good health. Some clones in this sample may be carry-over from other donors' samples. The chain joins TRBV2 to TRBJ2-5, with D perhaps given as TRBD1 or TRBD2 (6 bases each). The sequenced material came from naive CD8+ T cells from PBMCs. CDR3 residues: CATKGGRETQYF. The CDR3 DNA follows: TGTGCCACCAAAGGGGGGCGAGAGACCCAGTACTTC.